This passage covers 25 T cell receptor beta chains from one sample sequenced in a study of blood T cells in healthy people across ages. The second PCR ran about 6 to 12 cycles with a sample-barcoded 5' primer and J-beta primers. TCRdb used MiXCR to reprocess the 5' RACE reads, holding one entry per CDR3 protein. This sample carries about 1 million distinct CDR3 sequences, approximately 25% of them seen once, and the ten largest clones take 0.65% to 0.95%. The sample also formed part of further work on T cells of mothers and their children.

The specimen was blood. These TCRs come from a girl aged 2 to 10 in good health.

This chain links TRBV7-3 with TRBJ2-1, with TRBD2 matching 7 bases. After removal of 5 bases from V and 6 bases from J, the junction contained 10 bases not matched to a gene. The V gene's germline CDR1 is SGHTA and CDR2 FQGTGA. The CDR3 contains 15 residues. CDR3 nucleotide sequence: TGTGCCAGCAGCCCCTTGGCGGGAGTATTCAATGAGCAGTTCTTC. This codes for CASSPLAGVFNEQFF.

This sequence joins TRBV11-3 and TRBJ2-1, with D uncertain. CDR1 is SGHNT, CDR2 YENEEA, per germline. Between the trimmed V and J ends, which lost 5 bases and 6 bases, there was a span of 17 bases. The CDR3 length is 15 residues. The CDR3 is CASSATVGIVNEQFF. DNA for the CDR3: TGTGCCAGCAGCGCCACAGTGGGGATTGTCAATGAGCAGTTCTTC.

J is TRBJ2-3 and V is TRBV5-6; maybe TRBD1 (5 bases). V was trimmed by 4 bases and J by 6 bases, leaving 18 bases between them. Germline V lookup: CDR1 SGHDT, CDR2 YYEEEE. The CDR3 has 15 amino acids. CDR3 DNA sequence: TGTGCCAGCAGCACTCGACCGACAGTAGGCGATACGCAGTATTTT. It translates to CASSTRPTVGDTQYF.

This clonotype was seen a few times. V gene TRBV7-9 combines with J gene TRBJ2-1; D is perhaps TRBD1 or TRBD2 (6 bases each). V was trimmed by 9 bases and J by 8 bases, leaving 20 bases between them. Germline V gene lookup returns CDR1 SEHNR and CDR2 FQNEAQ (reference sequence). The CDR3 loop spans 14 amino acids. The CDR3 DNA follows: TGTGCCAGTAGGGGGGCTCGAGGAGGCTATGAGCAGTTCTTC. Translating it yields CASRGARGGYEQFF.

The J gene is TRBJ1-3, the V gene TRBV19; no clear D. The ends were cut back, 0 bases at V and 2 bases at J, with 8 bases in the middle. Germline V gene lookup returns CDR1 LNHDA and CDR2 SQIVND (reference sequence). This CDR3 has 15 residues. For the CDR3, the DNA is TGTGCCAGTAGTATAGACCGGGGAGCTGGAAACACCATATATTTT. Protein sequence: CASSIDRGAGNTIYF.

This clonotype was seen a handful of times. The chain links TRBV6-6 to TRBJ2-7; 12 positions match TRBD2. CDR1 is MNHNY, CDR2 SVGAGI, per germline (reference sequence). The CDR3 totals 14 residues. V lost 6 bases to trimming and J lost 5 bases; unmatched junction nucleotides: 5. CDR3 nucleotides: TGTGCCAGCAGACCTAGCGGGGGGGCCGACGAGCAGTACTTC. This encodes CASRPSGGADEQYF.

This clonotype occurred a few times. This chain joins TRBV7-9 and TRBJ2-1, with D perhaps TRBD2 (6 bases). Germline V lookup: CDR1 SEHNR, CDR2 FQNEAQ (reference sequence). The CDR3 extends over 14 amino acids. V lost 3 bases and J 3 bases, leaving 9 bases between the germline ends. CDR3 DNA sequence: TGTGCCAGCAGCTTCCCGGGGGACTACAATGAGCAGTTCTTC. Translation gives CASSFPGDYNEQFF.

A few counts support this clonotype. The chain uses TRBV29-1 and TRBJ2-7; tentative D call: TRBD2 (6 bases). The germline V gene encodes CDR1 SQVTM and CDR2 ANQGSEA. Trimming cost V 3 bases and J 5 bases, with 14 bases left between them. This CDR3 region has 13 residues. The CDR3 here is CSVDGREDNEQYF. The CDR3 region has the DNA TGCAGCGTTGACGGCAGGGAGGACAACGAGCAGTACTTC.

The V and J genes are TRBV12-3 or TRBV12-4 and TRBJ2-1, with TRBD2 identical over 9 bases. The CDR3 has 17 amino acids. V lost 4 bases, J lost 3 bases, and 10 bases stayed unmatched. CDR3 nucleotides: TGTGCCAGCAGTTATCCTAGCGGGGCGCGGTTCTACAATGAGCAGTTCTTC. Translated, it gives CASSYPSGARFYNEQFF.

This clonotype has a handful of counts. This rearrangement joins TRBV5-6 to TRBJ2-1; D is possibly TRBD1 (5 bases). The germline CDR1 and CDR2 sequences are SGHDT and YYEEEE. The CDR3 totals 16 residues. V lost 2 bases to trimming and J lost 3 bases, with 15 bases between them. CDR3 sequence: CASSFATRAYYNEQFF. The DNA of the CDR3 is TGTGCCAGCAGCTTCGCAACCAGGGCCTACTACAATGAGCAGTTCTTC.

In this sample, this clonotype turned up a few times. The CDR3, as DNA: TGTGCCGGAACCCCGGGGGGCTACCCCACAGATACGCAGTATTTT. It specifies CAGTPGGYPTDTQYF. The chain links TRBV2 to TRBJ2-3, with a tentative D call TRBD2 (7 bases). The CDR3 is 15 residues long. The V end lost 11 bases, the J end lost 2 bases, and 20 bases lay between the germline ends. Germline CDR1 SNHLY, CDR2 FYNNEI. Supplemented by reference TRBV2 and TRBJ2-3, the full variable domain reads EPEVTQTPSHQVTQMGQEVILRCVPISNHLYFYWYRQILGQKVEFLVSFYNNEISEKSEIFDDQFSVERPDGSNFTLKIRSTKLEDSAMYFCAGTPGGYPTDTQYFGPGTRLTVL.

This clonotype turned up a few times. The DNA of the CDR3 is TGCGCCAGCAGCATAGAGGACGGCTACAATGAGCAGTTCTTC. Translating it yields CASSIEDGYNEQFF. The chain has TRBV5-1 and TRBJ2-1; no firm D call. The V end was cut by 4 bases, the J end by 3 bases, with 11 bases between. There are 14 residues in the CDR3. Germline CDR1 and CDR2: SGHRS and YFSETQ.

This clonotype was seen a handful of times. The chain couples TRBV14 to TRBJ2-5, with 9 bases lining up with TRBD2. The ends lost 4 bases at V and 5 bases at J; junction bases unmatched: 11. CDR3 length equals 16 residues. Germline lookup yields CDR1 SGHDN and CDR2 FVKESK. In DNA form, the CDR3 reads TGTGCCAGCAGCCTACGCGGGGGGGCCCCATTGGAGACCCAGTACTTC. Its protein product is CASSLRGGAPLETQYF.

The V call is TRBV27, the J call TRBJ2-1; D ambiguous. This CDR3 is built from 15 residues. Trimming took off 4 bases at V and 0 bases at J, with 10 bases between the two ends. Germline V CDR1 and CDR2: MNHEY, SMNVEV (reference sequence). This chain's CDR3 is CASSSEFSSYNEQFF. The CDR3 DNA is TGTGCCAGCAGTTCGGAGTTTTCCTCCTACAATGAGCAGTTCTTC.

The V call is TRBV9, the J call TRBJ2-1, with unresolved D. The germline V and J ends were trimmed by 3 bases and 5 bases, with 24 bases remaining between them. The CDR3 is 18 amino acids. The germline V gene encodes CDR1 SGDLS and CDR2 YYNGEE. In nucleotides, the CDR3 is TGTGCCAGCAGCGCCCCACTCCTCGTTGCGGACCCGAACAATGAGCAGTTCTTC. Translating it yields CASSAPLLVADPNNEQFF.

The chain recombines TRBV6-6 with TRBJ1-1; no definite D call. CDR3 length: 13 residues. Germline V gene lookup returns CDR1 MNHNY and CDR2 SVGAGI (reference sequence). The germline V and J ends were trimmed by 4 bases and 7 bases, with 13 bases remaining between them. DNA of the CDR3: TGTGCCAGCAGTTCCGGAGGCCTATTTGAAGCTTTCTTT. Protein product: CASSSGGLFEAFF.

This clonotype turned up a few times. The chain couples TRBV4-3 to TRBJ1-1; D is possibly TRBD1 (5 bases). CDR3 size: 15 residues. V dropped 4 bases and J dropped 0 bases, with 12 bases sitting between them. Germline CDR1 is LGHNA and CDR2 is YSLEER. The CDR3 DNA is TGCGCCAGCAGCCTAGGGGCAGACTTGAACACTGAAGCTTTCTTT. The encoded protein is CASSLGADLNTEAFF.

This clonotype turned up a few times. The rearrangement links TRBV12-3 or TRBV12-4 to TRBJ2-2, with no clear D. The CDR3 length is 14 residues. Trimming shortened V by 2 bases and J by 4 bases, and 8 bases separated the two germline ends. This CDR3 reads CASSLQRLTGELFF. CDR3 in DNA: TGTGCCAGCAGTTTACAACGGCTCACCGGGGAGCTGTTTTTT.

The CDR3 DNA follows: TGTGCCAGCAGCCCCTCCACGCGGGACCCCACAGATACGCAGTATTTT. Translation gives CASSPSTRDPTDTQYF. The chain links TRBV7-2 to TRBJ2-3; D might be TRBD2 (6 bases). V gave up 5 bases and J gave up 2 bases, with 17 bases separating them. Germline CDR1 reads SGHTA; CDR2 reads FQGNSA. This CDR3 contains 16 residues.

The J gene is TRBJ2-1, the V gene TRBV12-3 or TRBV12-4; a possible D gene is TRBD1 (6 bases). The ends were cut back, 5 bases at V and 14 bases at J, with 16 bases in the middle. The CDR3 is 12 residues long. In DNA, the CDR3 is TGTGCCAGCAGTGTCCGGGACACAGTGGAGTTCTTC. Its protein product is CASSVRDTVEFF.

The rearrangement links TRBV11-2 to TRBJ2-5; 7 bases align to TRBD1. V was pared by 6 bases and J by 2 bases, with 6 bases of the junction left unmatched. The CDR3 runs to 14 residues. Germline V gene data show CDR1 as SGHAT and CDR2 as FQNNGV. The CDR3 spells CASRGQAVQETQYF. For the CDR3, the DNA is TGTGCCAGCAGAGGACAGGCCGTTCAAGAGACCCAGTACTTC.

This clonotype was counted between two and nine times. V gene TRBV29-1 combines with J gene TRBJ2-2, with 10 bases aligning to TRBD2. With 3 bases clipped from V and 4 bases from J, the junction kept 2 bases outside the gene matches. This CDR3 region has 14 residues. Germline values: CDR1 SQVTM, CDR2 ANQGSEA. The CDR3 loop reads CSVDSSGSTGELFF. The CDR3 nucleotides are TGCAGCGTTGATTCTAGCGGGAGCACCGGGGAGCTGTTTTTT.

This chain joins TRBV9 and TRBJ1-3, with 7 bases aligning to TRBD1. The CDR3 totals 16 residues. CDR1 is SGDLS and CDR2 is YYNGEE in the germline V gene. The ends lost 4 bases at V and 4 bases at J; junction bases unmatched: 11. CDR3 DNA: TGTGCCAGCAGCACATTTGAGGGGGCTGACGGAAACACCATATATTTT. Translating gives CASSTFEGADGNTIYF.

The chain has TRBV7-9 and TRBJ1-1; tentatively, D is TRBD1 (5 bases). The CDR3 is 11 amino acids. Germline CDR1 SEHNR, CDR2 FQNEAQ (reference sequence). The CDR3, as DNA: TGTGCTACCGGGGCCGGGACTGAAGCTTTCTTT. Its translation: CATGAGTEAFF.

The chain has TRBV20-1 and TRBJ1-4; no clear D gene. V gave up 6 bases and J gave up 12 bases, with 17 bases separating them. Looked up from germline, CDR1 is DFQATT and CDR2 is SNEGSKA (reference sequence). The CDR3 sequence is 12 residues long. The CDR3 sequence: CSARTGRLELFF. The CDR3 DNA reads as TGCAGTGCGAGGACCGGGCGGTTAGAACTGTTTTTT.